These T cell receptor beta chains were read from a single sample in a study of blood T cell repertoires in COVID-19. Clones were sequenced by immunoSEQ multiplex PCR, and TCRdb holds only the in-frame ones, with some missing. Counted here are 150,000 to 200,000 clones, around 90% occurring once; the ten biggest clones make up approximately 2.2%. Material for sequencing was peripheral blood. All receptors derive from a man aged 18 to 35 with acute or convalescent COVID-19. Each CDR3 is given with its conserved first and last residue. D genes are given only for firm matches. Part of the rows lack a size; the others show once, few, many or a class for expanded clones.

D | J | V | size | CDR3 | DNA
. | TRBJ1-5 | TRBV5-1 | . | CARIRGAGVRNQPQHF | TGCGCCAGGATTAGGGGAGCAGGGGTAAGGAATCAGCCCCAGCATTTT
. | TRBJ2-1 | TRBV10-2 | . | CASSESGGTLRYNEQFF | TGCGCCAGCAGTGAGTCGGGCGGGACTCTCCGCTACAATGAGCAGTTCTTC
. | TRBJ1-1 | TRBV2 | . | CASSEATGMNTEAFF | TGTGCCAGCAGTGAGGCCACAGGAATGAACACTGAAGCTTTCTTT
. | TRBJ1-5 | TRBV2 | . | CASSLGQFNQPQHF | TGTGCCAGCAGTCTCGGACAGTTCAATCAGCCCCAGCATTTT
. | TRBJ1-6 | TRBV18 | . | CASSPGQGGSPLHF | TGTGCCAGCTCACCGGGACAAGGGGGATCACCCCTCCACTTT
. | TRBJ1-5 | TRBV10-3 | . | CAIKGDGSNQPQHF | TGTGCCATCAAGGGGGATGGCAGCAATCAGCCCCAGCATTTT
. | TRBJ1-3 | TRBV19 | . | CASSIRGGSSGNTIYF | TGTGCCAGTAGTATAAGAGGGGGAAGCTCTGGAAACACCATATATTTT
. | TRBJ1-1 | TRBV7-2 | . | CASSLSVRVVNTEAFF | TGTGCCAGCAGCTTATCGGTGAGGGTGGTGAACACTGAAGCTTTCTTT
. | TRBJ2-5 | TRBV5-1 | many | CASQGFRETQYF | TGCGCCAGCCAGGGTTTTCGAGAGACCCAGTACTTC
. | TRBJ1-2 | TRBV7-6 | once | CASSQAGGRANYGYTF | TGTGCCAGCAGCCAAGCGGGGGGCAGAGCTAACTATGGCTACACCTTC
TRBD1 | TRBJ1-2 | TRBV4-1 | . | CASSQEPTGDYGYTF | TGCGCCAGCAGCCAAGAGCCGACAGGGGACTATGGCTACACCTTC